The present entry profiles one TCR beta chain with its context. The antigen remains unidentified. The data were produced by immunoSEQ multiplex PCR, yet TCRdb's version contains in-frame clones alone and is incomplete. The sample yields about 9,800 clones, around nine tenths seen once. These data come from a study of graft-versus-host responses after intestinal transplantation. Background on the study: Transplant recipients had multivisceral, liver-intestinal, or isolated intestinal grafts. Each patient got anti-thymocyte globulin induction, then tacrolimus and steroids for three to four years. Study-wide results and caveats: GvH clones turned up in recipient marrow; some had shown up first in ileum or blood.

Sequenced here: PBMCs, sampled about 47 days after intestinal transplant. The source is a human patient who received an intestinal transplant, so some T cells may come from the graft donor.

This CDR3 is CASSSIFQRTDTQYF. The DNA for the CDR3 is TGTGCCAGCAGTTCGATCTTCCAGCGGACAGATACGCAGTATTTT. V usage is TRBV13 and J usage is TRBJ2-3; D may be TRBD2 (5 bases). The CDR3 spans 15 residues. Germline CDR1 reads PRHDT; CDR2 reads FYEKMQ (reference sequence). V lost 6 bases, J lost 3 bases, and 16 bases lay in between.